The 21 T cell receptor beta chains given below trace back to one sample, sequenced in a study of identical twins. TCRdb recomputed calls from the 5' RACE reads with MiXCR, one row per CDR3 protein. The table includes 520,000 or so distinct CDR3 sequences, approximately 22% detected once. The sample was also reused in another study, on T cells expressing NK-cell markers.

The sequenced sample was CD4+ T cells sorted from blood. Receptors originate from a young woman in good health.

J is TRBJ2-5 and V is TRBV9; D gene uncertain. Germline-derived CDR1 and CDR2 are SGDLS and YYNGEE. The CDR3 runs 13 residues. V dropped 4 bases and J dropped 3 bases, with 10 bases sitting between them. For the CDR3, the DNA is TGTGCCAGCAGCCTCCGGGTGAAAGAGACCCAGTACTTC. Protein sequence: CASSLRVKETQYF.

The chain uses TRBV4-3 and TRBJ1-2; D not certain. The CDR3 is made up of 15 amino acids. CDR1 LGHNA and CDR2 YSLEER come from the germline V gene. The V end was cut by 0 bases, the J end by 4 bases, with 12 bases between. The CDR3 nucleotides are TGCGCCAGCAGCCAAGATTCGGCTGAGCCCTATGGCTACACCTTC. It is translated as CASSQDSAEPYGYTF.

This clonotype was observed a few times. The chain carries TRBV20-1 and TRBJ2-1; TRBD1 agrees at 8 bases. The CDR3 runs 16 residues. The germline gives CDR1 DFQATT, CDR2 SNEGSKA (reference sequence). Trimming took 0 bases from V and 4 from J; bases not matched to a gene: 8. Here the CDR3 reads CSARDQLQGGYNEQFF. CDR3 nucleotides: TGCAGTGCTAGAGATCAATTACAGGGGGGTTACAATGAGCAGTTCTTC.

V usage is TRBV5-4 and J usage is TRBJ2-1; D may be TRBD2 (6 bases). The CDR3 sequence is 17 residues long. Germline CDR1 SGHNT, CDR2 YYREEE (reference sequence). V dropped 2 bases and J dropped 8 bases, with 23 bases sitting between them. DNA of the CDR3: TGTGCCAGCAGCTTTTTGGCGGGGCGGGGTCTCGAGGATGAGCAGTTCTTC. Encoded protein: CASSFLAGRGLEDEQFF.

This chain uses TRBV12-3 or TRBV12-4 with TRBJ2-7, with TRBD1 matching over 9 bases. V lost 6 bases, J lost 2 bases, and 14 bases stayed unmatched. The CDR3 is made up of 17 amino acids. CDR3 sequence (DNA): TGTGCCAGCAGCCAAACAGGGGGCAAGGGCTACCCCTACGAGCAGTACTTC. Translated: CASSQTGGKGYPYEQYF.

This clonotype was seen a handful of times. V is TRBV7-2 and J is TRBJ2-1; D not certain. The CDR3 sequence is 12 residues long. The ends were cut back, 2 bases at V and 8 bases at J, with 7 bases in the middle. CDR1 and CDR2 from the germline V gene are SGHTA and FQGNSA. DNA of the CDR3: TGTGCCAGCAGCTTATTTCGCCATGAGCAGTTCTTC. Its translation is CASSLFRHEQFF.

This chain links TRBV7-2 with TRBJ2-4, with 11 bases matching TRBD2. J was trimmed by 15 bases and V by 3 bases; bases with no gene match: 7. This CDR3 is 13 amino acids long. CDR1 SGHTA and CDR2 FQGNSA come from the germline V gene. Here the CDR3 reads CASSFSLSGGVYF. CDR3 sequence (DNA): TGTGCCAGCAGCTTCTCTCTTAGCGGGGGGGTGTACTTC. Full variable domain (missing parts from reference TRBV7-2 and TRBJ2-4): GAGVSQSPSNKVTEKGKDVELRCDPISGHTALYWYRQSLGQGLEFLIYFQGNSAPDKSGLPSDRFSAERTGGSVSTLTIQRTQQEDSAVYLCASSFSLSGGVYFGAGTRLSVL.

This chain links TRBV7-9 with TRBJ2-7; TRBD1 agrees at 8 bases. Per the germline V gene, CDR1 is SEHNR and CDR2 is FQNEAQ (reference sequence). Trimming removed 5 bases from V and 2 bases from J; junction bases left unmatched: 11. This CDR3 is built from 16 residues. The DNA of the CDR3 is TGTGCCAGCAGCGTAGGGACAGGAGGACGAACCTACGAGCAGTACTTC. Protein sequence: CASSVGTGGRTYEQYF.

This clonotype was counted ten times or more. This rearrangement joins TRBV7-9 to TRBJ1-1; a weak D match, TRBD1 (6 bases). This CDR3 region has 13 residues. V lost 5 bases to trimming and J lost 1 base, with 8 bases between them. Germline CDR1 SEHNR, CDR2 FQNEAQ (reference sequence). The CDR3, as DNA: TGTGCCAGCAGCGCACAGGGGAACACTGAAGCTTTCTTT. Its translation is CASSAQGNTEAFF.

This clonotype was seen at least ten times. The chain has TRBV29-1 and TRBJ2-7; TRBD1 matches at 9 bases. CDR1 SQVTM and CDR2 ANQGSEA come from the germline V gene. Germline trimming cut 3 bases from V and 1 base from J; bases unmatched to any gene: 4. The CDR3 runs 14 residues. This chain's CDR3 is CSVDSGTGSYEQYF. CDR3 coding DNA: TGCAGCGTTGATTCCGGGACAGGGTCCTACGAGCAGTACTTC.

The chain recombines TRBV7-8 with TRBJ2-5; TRBD1 aligns across 7 bases. With V trimmed by 4 bases and J by 5 bases, 10 bases remained unmatched. The germline gives CDR1 SGHVS, CDR2 FQNEAQ. The CDR3 sequence is 15 residues long. CDR3 loop: CASSSPGTVDETQYF. Here the CDR3 DNA reads TGTGCCAGCAGCTCCCCCGGGACAGTTGATGAGACCCAGTACTTC.

The chain combines TRBV6-6 with TRBJ1-5; TRBD1 matches 7 bases. The CDR3 has 12 residues. The V gene's germline CDR1 is MNHNY and CDR2 SVGAGI (reference sequence). Germline trimming cut 4 bases from V and 10 bases from J; bases unmatched to any gene: 4. In nucleotides, the CDR3 is TGTGCCAGCAGTTTTGACAGGGCTCCCCAGCATTTT. Its translation: CASSFDRAPQHF.

The rearrangement uses TRBV20-1 and TRBJ2-1, with D possibly being TRBD2 (6 bases). This CDR3 is built from 15 residues. Germline V gene sequence: CDR1 DFQATT, CDR2 SNEGSKA (reference sequence). Here the CDR3 DNA reads TGCGGCCTTCAAGCGGGTAGAGCTTCCTACAATGAGCAGTTCTTC. Protein: CGLQAGRASYNEQFF.

This rearrangement joins TRBV20-1 to TRBJ1-4; 8 bases match TRBD1. CDR1 is DFQATT and CDR2 is SNEGSKA in the germline V gene (reference sequence). This CDR3 is built from 14 residues. After removal of 6 bases from V and 8 bases from J, the junction contained 11 bases not matched to a gene. The chain's CDR3 is CSARPGGAREKLFF. CDR3 DNA: TGCAGTGCCCGACCAGGGGGCGCGAGGGAAAAACTGTTTTTT.

This clonotype was counted a few times. The V and J genes are TRBV6-2 or TRBV6-3 and TRBJ2-1; TRBD2 aligns across 10 bases. CDR3 length: 20 amino acids. Germline V gene data show CDR1 as MNHEY and CDR2 as SVGEGT. Trimming cost V 2 bases and J 0 bases; bases outside gene matches: 13. CDR3 nucleotide sequence: TGTGCCAGCAGTTACGTGGGGGCTAGCGGGAGCTTCAGCTCCTACAATGAGCAGTTCTTC. This translates into CASSYVGASGSFSSYNEQFF.

This clonotype was seen only a few times. The chain combines TRBV12-3 or TRBV12-4 with TRBJ2-5, with a possible D match to TRBD2 (5 bases). The length of the CDR3 is 12 residues. Trimming stripped 3 bases from V and 9 bases from J, with 11 bases between. The DNA for the CDR3 is TGTGCCAGCAGTTTCCCCGGGGTAGCCCAGTACTTC. This sequence encodes CASSFPGVAQYF.

This clonotype was counted a few times. This chain joins TRBV29-1 and TRBJ1-2; TRBD1 matches at 7 bases. Trimming took 4 bases from V and 5 from J; bases not matched to a gene: 1. The CDR3 length is 11 residues. CDR1 and CDR2 from the germline V gene are SQVTM and ANQGSEA. CDR3 DNA sequence: TGCAGCGTTGGGGACAGTTATGGCTACACCTTC. This gives the protein CSVGDSYGYTF.

In this sample, this clonotype turned up a few times. The rearrangement links TRBV18 to TRBJ2-3; 7 bases map to TRBD1. The germline CDR1 and CDR2 sequences are KGHSH and LQKENI. J lost 3 bases, V lost 0 bases, and 0 bases had no gene match. This CDR3 has 14 residues. This CDR3 is CASSPPDRTDTQYF. As DNA, the CDR3 is TGTGCCAGCTCACCACCGGACAGGACAGATACGCAGTATTTT. The whole variable domain, filled in from reference TRBV18 and TRBJ2-3, reads NAGVMQNPRHLVRRRGQEARLRCSPMKGHSHVYWYRQLPEEGLKFMVYLQKENIIDESGMPKERFSAEFPKEGPSILRIQQVVRGDSAAYFCASSPPDRTDTQYFGPGTRLTVL.

The genes are TRBV6-1 and TRBJ2-3; tentatively, D is TRBD1 (6 bases). The CDR3 extends over 14 amino acids. Germline V lookup: CDR1 MNHNS, CDR2 SASEGT. Trimming pared 5 bases from V and 4 bases from J, leaving 13 bases between. The CDR3 DNA is TGTGCCAGCAGTCAAAAACAGGGTCCAGATACGCAGTATTTT. Protein: CASSQKQGPDTQYF.

The table lists this clonotype with a few counts. The V gene is TRBV2, the J gene TRBJ2-7; D is perhaps TRBD1 (6 bases). This CDR3 is built from 14 residues. Germline V gene sequence: CDR1 SNHLY, CDR2 FYNNEI. Deletions cut 8 bases from V and 2 bases from J, with 16 bases between. In DNA, the CDR3 is TGTGCCAGCGCTTACCTCCGGACAGCCTACGAGCAGTACTTC. This sequence encodes CASAYLRTAYEQYF.

This clonotype was seen a handful of times. This chain uses TRBV5-1 with TRBJ2-3, with 8 bases matching TRBD1. The germline CDR1 and CDR2 sequences are SGHRS and YFSETQ. V dropped 6 bases and J dropped 3; count of bases not matched to a gene: 6. This CDR3 has 14 residues. CDR3 sequence: CASTQTGATDTQYF. CDR3 coding DNA: TGCGCCAGCACCCAGACAGGGGCTACAGATACGCAGTATTTT.